This TCR beta chain derives from a study of shared clonotypes between healthy human individuals. Libraries were prepared by immunoSEQ multiplex PCR; TCRdb keeps only in-frame clonotypes and omits some of them. Among more than 2 million clones listed, roughly 94% were seen once. The CDR3 consists of 16 residues. The ends lost 4 bases at V and 0 bases at J; junction bases unmatched: 5. Germline V lookup: CDR1 SGHRS, CDR2 YFSETQ. The V and J genes are TRBV5-1 and TRBJ1-1, with 11 bases fitting TRBD1. The TCR sequence derives from a man between 18 and 35 years old in good health. Sequenced material: naive CD4+ T cells sorted from blood. Subset reported: CD45RA+ positively selected. The CDR3 nucleotides are TGCGCCAGCAGCCCGGGACAGGGGGTGCTGAACACTGAAGCTTTCTTT. This sequence encodes CASSPGQGVLNTEAFF.